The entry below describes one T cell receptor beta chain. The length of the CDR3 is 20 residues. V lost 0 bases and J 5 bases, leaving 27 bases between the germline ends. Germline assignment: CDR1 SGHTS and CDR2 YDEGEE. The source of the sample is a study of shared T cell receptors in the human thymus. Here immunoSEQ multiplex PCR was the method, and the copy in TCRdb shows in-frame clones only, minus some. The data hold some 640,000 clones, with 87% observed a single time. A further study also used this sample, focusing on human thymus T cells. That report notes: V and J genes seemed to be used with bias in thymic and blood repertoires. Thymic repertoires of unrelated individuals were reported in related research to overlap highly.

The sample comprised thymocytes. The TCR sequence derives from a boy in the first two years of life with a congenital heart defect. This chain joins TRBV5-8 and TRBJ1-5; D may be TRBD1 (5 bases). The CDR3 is CASSLDVGQGPREGDQPQHF. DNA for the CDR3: TGTGCCAGCAGCTTGGACGTGGGGCAGGGACCTCGGGAGGGAGATCAGCCCCAGCATTTT. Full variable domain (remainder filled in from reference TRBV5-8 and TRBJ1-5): EAGVTQSPTHLIKTRGQQATLRCSPISGHTSVYWYQQALGLGLQFLLWYDEGEERNRGNFPPRFSGRQFPNYSSELNVNALELEDSALYLCASSLDVGQGPREGDQPQHFGDGTRLSIL.